These T cell receptor beta chains were read from a single sample in a study of T cells expressing NK-cell markers. TCRdb re-analyzed the 5' RACE reads; it lists each CDR3 protein once, without DNA. This sample's table has fewer than 400,000 distinct CDR3 sequences. Sequencing was carried out using blood T cells: a sorted CD56 or NKG2C T cell subset, CD4+ or CD8+ T cells, or bulk PBMC T cells (not recorded which). The receptors were sampled from a woman between 50 and 59 years old in good health. Both conserved end residues are part of each CDR3. The order of the fields is V gene, J gene, CDR3 protein.

TRBV12-3/TRBV12-4	TRBJ1-1	CASSFYGGETEAFF
TRBV28	TRBJ2-1	CASRISGRTNEQFF
TRBV6-5	TRBJ1-1	CASSYQGGATEAFF
TRBV7-9	TRBJ2-5	CASSFGQEYQETQYF
TRBV4-1	TRBJ2-1	CASSQEFPLSGRARNEQFF
TRBV5-1	TRBJ2-2	CASSLVFSNTGELFF
TRBV7-3	TRBJ2-1	CASSLEPNNEQFF
TRBV29-1	TRBJ2-5	CSALGTGEGTQYF
TRBV12-3/TRBV12-4	TRBJ2-1	CASSMFRGRAQNEQFF
TRBV9	TRBJ1-1	CASSVRGEDTEAFF
TRBV7-6	TRBJ2-1	CASSLVVGSGWNEQFF
TRBV29-1	TRBJ2-2	CSVKSGNTGELFF
TRBV7-9	TRBJ1-1	CASSFGEEAFF
TRBV5-5	TRBJ1-2	CASSLALDGTYGYTF
TRBV5-4	TRBJ2-2	CASSPPGGSNTGELFF
TRBV20-1	TRBJ2-7	CSMRDTPYEQYF
TRBV5-6	TRBJ2-1	CASSLDPDHNEQFF
TRBV11-2	TRBJ2-2	CASNIRFRGNTGELFF
TRBV7-3	TRBJ2-2	CASSIPGPLTGELFF
TRBV21-1	TRBJ1-5	CASRSGGSYSNQPQHF
TRBV6-1	TRBJ1-5	CASSGDGPNQPQHF
TRBV10-3	TRBJ1-2	CAISSNRGGGGYTF
TRBV5-1	TRBJ2-1	CASSIGTGRGSYNEQFF
TRBV28	TRBJ2-5	CASSPSTVTSTQYF
TRBV6-2/TRBV6-3	TRBJ2-2	CASSWLAANTGELFF
TRBV6-6	TRBJ2-5	CASSPGTRTQYF
TRBV15	TRBJ2-2	CATRGIDTGELFF
TRBV7-3	TRBJ2-7	CASSSDRGPPYEQYF
TRBV12-3/TRBV12-4	TRBJ2-7	CASSLLRPAGLTYEQYF
TRBV12-3/TRBV12-4	TRBJ1-6	CAIYSPGSPLHF
TRBV10-3	TRBJ2-1	CATSGSAYNEQFF
TRBV3-1	TRBJ2-1	CASSFDPSRNEQFF
TRBV20-1	TRBJ2-5	CSARDLWTSGKQETQYF
TRBV7-8	TRBJ2-1	CASSPRTSGRGEQFF
TRBV5-1	TRBJ2-6	CASRPTGSSGANVLTF
TRBV2	TRBJ2-3	CASSRSAGTGRTDTQYF
TRBV11-2	TRBJ1-2	CASSLAASAHYGYTF
TRBV28	TRBJ1-3	CASSPHRGGGNTIYF